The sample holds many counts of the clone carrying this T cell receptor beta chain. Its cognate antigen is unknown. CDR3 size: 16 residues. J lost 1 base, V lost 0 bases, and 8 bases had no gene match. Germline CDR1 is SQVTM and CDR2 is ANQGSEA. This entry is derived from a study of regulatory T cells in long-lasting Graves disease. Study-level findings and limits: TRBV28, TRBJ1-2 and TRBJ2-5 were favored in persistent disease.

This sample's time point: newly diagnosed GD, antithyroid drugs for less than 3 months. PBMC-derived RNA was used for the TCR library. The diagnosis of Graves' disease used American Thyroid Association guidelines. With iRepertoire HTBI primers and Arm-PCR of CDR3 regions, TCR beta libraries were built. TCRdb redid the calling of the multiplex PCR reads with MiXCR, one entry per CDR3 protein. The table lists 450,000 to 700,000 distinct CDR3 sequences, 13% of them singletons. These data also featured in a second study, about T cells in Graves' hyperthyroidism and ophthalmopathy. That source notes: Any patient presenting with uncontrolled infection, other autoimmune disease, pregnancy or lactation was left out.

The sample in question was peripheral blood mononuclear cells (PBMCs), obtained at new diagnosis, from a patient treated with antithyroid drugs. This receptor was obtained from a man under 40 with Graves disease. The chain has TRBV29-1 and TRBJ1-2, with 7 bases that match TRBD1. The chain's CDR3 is CSVEDWTGLFNYGYTF. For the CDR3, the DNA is TGCAGCGTTGAAGATTGGACAGGCCTTTTTAACTATGGCTACACCTTC.